The 18 T cell receptor beta chains presented below share a single source sample, sequenced in a study of OX40 agonist ivuxolimab in advanced cancers. The assay was immunoSEQ multiplex PCR, and TCRdb's table has in-frame clones only and misses some. The repertoire holds some 76,000 clones, with approximately 80% as singletons. Sequencing was performed on CD4+ or CD8+ T cells sorted from blood, taken in a trial of the OX40 agonist ivuxolimab. These receptors all stem from an adult with an advanced solid tumor such as melanoma, head and neck, liver or kidney cancer.

This clone was observed a single time. The V and J genes are TRBV4-1 and TRBJ2-7; D gene unclear. V dropped 2 bases and J dropped 0 bases, with 11 bases sitting between them. The CDR3 extends over 15 amino acids. CDR1 is MGHRA and CDR2 is YSYEKL in the germline V gene. The CDR3 nucleotides read TGCGCCAGCAGCCAAAGGGTTACCTCCTCCTACGAGCAGTACTTC. It yields the protein CASSQRVTSSYEQYF.

The J gene is TRBJ2-6, the V gene TRBV7-3, with D possibly matching TRBD1 (6 bases). The CDR3 length is 18 residues. Trimming stripped 6 bases from V and 0 bases from J, with 18 bases between. Germline lookup yields CDR1 SGHTA and CDR2 FQGTGA. The CDR3 nucleotides read TGTGCCAGCAGTGTATCGGGACACGGTGGCTCTGGGGCCAACGTCCTGACTTTC. It is translated as CASSVSGHGGSGANVLTF.

The chain employs TRBV2 and TRBJ1-1; the D is unclear. Germline CDR1 and CDR2: SNHLY and FYNNEI. V lost 2 bases and J 2 bases, leaving 6 bases between the germline ends. The CDR3 consists of 13 residues. The CDR3 reads CASSEHGNTEAFF. Written as DNA, the CDR3 is TGTGCCAGCAGTGAACACGGTAACACTGAAGCTTTCTTT. Based on the CDR3 plus reference TRBV2 and TRBJ1-1, the full variable domain is EPEVTQTPSHQVTQMGQEVILRCVPISNHLYFYWYRQILGQKVEFLVSFYNNEISEKSEIFDDQFSVERPDGSNFTLKIRSTKLEDSAMYFCASSEHGNTEAFFGQGTRLTVV.

This rearrangement joins TRBV4-3 to TRBJ1-6; possibly TRBD1 for D (5 bases). The CDR3 extends over 16 amino acids. Germline V gene sequence: CDR1 LGHNA, CDR2 YSLEER. Trimming took 0 bases from V and 10 from J, leaving 16 bases between them. Here the CDR3 reads CASSQDLRGVGSPLHF. The CDR3 region has the DNA TGCGCCAGCAGCCAAGATTTGCGGGGGGTAGGATCACCCCTCCACTTT.

The rearrangement joins TRBV28 to TRBJ1-6; 7 nucleotides match TRBD1. CDR1 and CDR2 from the germline V gene are MDHEN and SYDVKM. Trimming cost V 3 bases and J 0 bases; bases outside gene matches: 11. This CDR3 region has 19 residues. This CDR3 is CASSLRRDSSYSYNSPLHF. CDR3 nucleotide sequence: TGTGCCAGCAGTTTGCGTAGGGACAGCTCCTACTCCTATAATTCACCCCTCCACTTT.

This chain connects TRBV9 to TRBJ2-5; TRBD2 is a possible D gene (6 bases). The J call may be in error: the DNA end matches TRBJ2-7 better. Germline V lookup: CDR1 SGDLS, CDR2 YYNGEE. The CDR3 spans 14 residues. This CDR3 is CASSLGSGSYEQYF. The CDR3 DNA reads TGTGCCAGCAGCCTCGGTAGCGGCTCCTACGAGCAGTACTTC.

Concerning this clone: An end of the junction differs from the germline gene, which may be a read error. J is TRBJ2-6 and V is TRBV2; either TRBD1 or TRBD2 may fit D (5 bases each). Germline loops: CDR1 SNHLY, CDR2 FYNNEI. The CDR3 runs 15 residues. CDR3 region: CATEEHGAGANVLTF. For the CDR3, the DNA is TGCGCGACAGAGGAACACGGGGCTGGGGCCAACGTCCTGACTTTC. The full variable domain, its missing parts supplied by reference TRBV2 and TRBJ2-6, is EPEVTQTPSHQVTQMGQEVILRCVPISNHLYFYWYRQILGQKVEFLVSFYNNEISEKSEIFDDQFSVERPDGSNFTLKIRSTKLEDSAMYFCATEEHGAGANVLTFGAGSRLTVL.

This rearrangement joins TRBV28 to TRBJ2-1; D possibly corresponds to TRBD2 (6 bases). In germline, CDR1 is MDHEN, CDR2 SYDVKM. There are 14 residues in the CDR3. Deletions cut 5 bases from V and 6 bases from J, with 14 bases between. CDR3 nucleotides: TGTGCCAGCAGTCCTAGCGTAGTACCCAATGAGCAGTTCTTC. Protein: CASSPSVVPNEQFF.

This clone was counted a single time. The CDR3 loop is CASSLGQPEVTEAFF. DNA for the CDR3: TGTGCCAGCAGTTTGGGACAGCCGGAGGTGACTGAAGCTTTCTTT. This chain links TRBV2 with TRBJ1-1; 7 positions agree with TRBD1. The CDR3 has 15 residues. V lost 5 bases, J lost 5 bases, and 11 bases stayed unmatched. Germline CDR1 is SNHLY and CDR2 is FYNNEI.

The chain has TRBV10-3 and TRBJ1-5; tentative D call: TRBD1 (5 bases). This CDR3 has 12 amino acids. V was pared by 6 bases and J by 6 bases, with 9 bases between. Germline V gene lookup returns CDR1 ENHRY and CDR2 SYGVKD. CDR3 in DNA: TGTGCCATCAGCGGAGGGGTTCAGCCCCAGCATTTT. It specifies CAISGGVQPQHF.

A single count supports this clone. The J gene is TRBJ1-2, the V gene TRBV6-6, with D hard to call. The germline V gene has CDR1 MNHNY and CDR2 SVGAGI (reference sequence). The V and J ends lost 5 bases and 0 bases respectively, with 16 bases between them. The CDR3 loop spans 16 amino acids. Here the CDR3 reads CASSPWVGLANYGYTF. The CDR3 bases are TGTGCCAGCAGTCCCTGGGTGGGCCTAGCTAACTATGGCTACACCTTC.

The chain is built from TRBV4-2 and TRBJ2-3; 7 nucleotides match TRBD2. The V segment lost 3 bases and the J segment 6 bases; nucleotides outside the gene matches: 12. Germline V gene lookup returns CDR1 LGHNA and CDR2 YNFKEQ. The CDR3 consists of 16 residues. The CDR3 nucleotides are TGTGCCAGCAGCCACGAGACTAGCTGGGGGGTGGATACGCAGTATTTT. Amino acid sequence: CASSHETSWGVDTQYF.

This chain connects TRBV2 to TRBJ2-1; 12 positions match TRBD2. Germline V gene sequence: CDR1 SNHLY, CDR2 FYNNEI. The CDR3 has 13 amino acids. V was pared by 4 bases and J by 13 bases, with 5 bases of the junction left unmatched. The CDR3 reads CASSGLAGEFQFF. The CDR3 bases are TGTGCCAGCAGTGGACTAGCGGGAGAGTTCCAGTTCTTC.

The rearrangement links TRBV6-5 to TRBJ2-7; TRBD1 matches 9 bases. CDR1 is MNHEY, CDR2 SVGAGI, per germline. After removal of 2 bases from V and 4 bases from J, the junction contained 9 bases not matched to a gene. The CDR3 covers 16 residues. CDR3 nucleotides: TGTGCCAGCAGTTACGGGGACAGGGTCGTCGAGTACGAGCAGTACTTC. This translates into CASSYGDRVVEYEQYF.

The chain joins TRBV5-1 to TRBJ2-5, with 9 bases fitting TRBD1. The V gene end was trimmed by 6 bases and the J gene end by 2 bases; junction bases not matched to a gene: 2. The germline V gene has CDR1 SGHRS and CDR2 YFSETQ. CDR3 length: 13 amino acids. The CDR3 DNA reads TGCGCCAGCACTGGACAGGGGCAAGAGACCCAGTACTTC. As protein: CASTGQGQETQYF.

This clone was picked up a small number of times. The J gene is TRBJ2-5, the V gene TRBV2; possibly TRBD1 for D (5 bases). The CDR3 sequence is 13 residues long. With 4 bases removed from V and 3 bases from J, the gap between germline ends came to 9 bases. Looked up from germline, CDR1 is SNHLY and CDR2 is FYNNEI. CDR3 DNA sequence: TGTGCCAGCAGTGGACAGACGGAAGAGACCCAGTACTTC. Protein: CASSGQTEETQYF. The entire variable domain, with the rest obtained from reference TRBV2 and TRBJ2-5, is as follows: EPEVTQTPSHQVTQMGQEVILRCVPISNHLYFYWYRQILGQKVEFLVSFYNNEISEKSEIFDDQFSVERPDGSNFTLKIRSTKLEDSAMYFCASSGQTEETQYFGPGTRLLVL.

The chain links TRBV7-2 to TRBJ2-7; the D is unclear. The CDR3 consists of 15 residues. Germline V gene data show CDR1 as SGHTA and CDR2 as FQGNSA. Between the trimmed V and J ends, which lost 1 base and 3 bases, there was a span of 13 bases. CDR3 DNA: TGTGCCAGCAGCTTAGAGGCCCTCAACCTCTACGAGCAGTACTTC. This encodes CASSLEALNLYEQYF.

In its sample, this clone was seen a few times. This chain connects TRBV9 to TRBJ1-3, with D tentatively TRBD1 (5 bases). V dropped 0 bases and J dropped 3 bases, with 16 bases sitting between them. The CDR3 is made up of 17 amino acids. CDR1 and CDR2 from the germline V gene are SGDLS and YYNGEE. The CDR3 loop reads CASSVESGRGVGNTIYF. For the CDR3, the DNA is TGTGCCAGCAGCGTAGAATCAGGGAGAGGCGTTGGAAACACCATATATTTT.